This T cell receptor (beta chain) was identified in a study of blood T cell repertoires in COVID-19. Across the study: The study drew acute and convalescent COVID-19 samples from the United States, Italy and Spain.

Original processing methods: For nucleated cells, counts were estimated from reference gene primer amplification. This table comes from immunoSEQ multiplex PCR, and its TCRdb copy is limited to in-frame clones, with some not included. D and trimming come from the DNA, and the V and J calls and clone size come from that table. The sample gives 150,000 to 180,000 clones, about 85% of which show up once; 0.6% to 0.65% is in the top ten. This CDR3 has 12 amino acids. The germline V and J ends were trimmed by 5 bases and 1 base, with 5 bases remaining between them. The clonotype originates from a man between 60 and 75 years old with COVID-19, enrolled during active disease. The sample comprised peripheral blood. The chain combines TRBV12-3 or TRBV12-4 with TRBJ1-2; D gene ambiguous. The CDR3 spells CASSADNYGYTF. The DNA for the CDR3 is TGTGCCAGCAGTGCGGATAACTATGGCTACACCTTC.